This record looks at one TCR beta chain sequence and its context. The CDR3 has 16 amino acids. Trimming cost V 0 bases and J 2 bases, with 13 bases left between them. Germline loops: CDR1 MGHRA, CDR2 YSYEKL. Per the authors' pipeline: Cell counts per sample came from amplifying reference gene primers. Clones were sequenced by immunoSEQ multiplex PCR, and TCRdb holds only the in-frame ones, with some missing. V and J calls and clone size are given by that table; D and trimming were obtained from the DNA. The data contain approximately 110,000 clones, roughly 85% of them seen just once; the ten biggest clones take up approximately 15%. The data stem from a study of blood T cell repertoires in COVID-19. As for the study in general: COVID-19 samples, acute and convalescent, were from the United States, Italy and Spain. Sample material is recorded as cDNA or gDNA derived from T cells, B-cell-depleted T cells, or PBMCs.

This TCR was recovered from an elderly woman with acute or convalescent COVID-19. Sequencing was carried out using peripheral blood. The rearrangement uses TRBV4-1 and TRBJ1-2; D possibly corresponds to TRBD1 (5 bases). The CDR3 sequence is CASSQERFGGNYGYTF. The CDR3 DNA reads TGCGCCAGCAGCCAAGAAAGATTCGGGGGGAACTATGGCTACACCTTC.